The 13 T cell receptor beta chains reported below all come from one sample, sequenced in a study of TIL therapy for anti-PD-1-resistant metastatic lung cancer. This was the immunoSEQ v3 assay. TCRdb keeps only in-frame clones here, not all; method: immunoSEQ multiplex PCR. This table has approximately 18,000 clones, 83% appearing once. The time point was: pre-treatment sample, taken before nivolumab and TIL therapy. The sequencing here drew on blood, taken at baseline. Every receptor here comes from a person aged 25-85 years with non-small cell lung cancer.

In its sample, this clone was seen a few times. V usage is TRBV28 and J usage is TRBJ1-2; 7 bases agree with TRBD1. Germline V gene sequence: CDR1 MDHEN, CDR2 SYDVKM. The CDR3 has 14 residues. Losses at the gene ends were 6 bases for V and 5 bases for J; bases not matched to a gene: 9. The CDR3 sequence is CASRTTGQTYGYTF. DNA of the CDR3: TGTGCCAGCAGGACAACGGGACAGACTTATGGCTACACCTTC.

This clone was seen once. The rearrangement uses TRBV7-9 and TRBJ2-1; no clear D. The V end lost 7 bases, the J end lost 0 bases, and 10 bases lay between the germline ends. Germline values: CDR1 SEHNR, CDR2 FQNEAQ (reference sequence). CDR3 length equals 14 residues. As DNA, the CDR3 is TGTGCCAGCACCAGAATGGGCTCCTACAATGAGCAGTTCTTC. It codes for CASTRMGSYNEQFF.

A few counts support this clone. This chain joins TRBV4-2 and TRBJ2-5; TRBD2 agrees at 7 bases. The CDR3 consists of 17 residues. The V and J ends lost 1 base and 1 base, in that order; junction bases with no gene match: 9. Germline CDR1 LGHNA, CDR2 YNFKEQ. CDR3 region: CASSQGRGIAGQETQYF. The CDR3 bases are TGTGCCAGCAGCCAAGGGCGGGGGATAGCGGGCCAAGAGACCCAGTACTTC.

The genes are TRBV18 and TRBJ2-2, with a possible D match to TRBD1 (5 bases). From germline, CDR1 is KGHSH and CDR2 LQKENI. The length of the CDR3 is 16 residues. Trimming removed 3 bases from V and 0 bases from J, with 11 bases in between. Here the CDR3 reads CASSPVGATNTGELFF. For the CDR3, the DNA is TGTGCCAGCTCACCTGTAGGGGCCACGAACACCGGGGAGCTGTTTTTT. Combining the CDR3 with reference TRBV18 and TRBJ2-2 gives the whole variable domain NAGVMQNPRHLVRRRGQEARLRCSPMKGHSHVYWYRQLPEEGLKFMVYLQKENIIDESGMPKERFSAEFPKEGPSILRIQQVVRGDSAAYFCASSPVGATNTGELFFGEGSRLTVL.

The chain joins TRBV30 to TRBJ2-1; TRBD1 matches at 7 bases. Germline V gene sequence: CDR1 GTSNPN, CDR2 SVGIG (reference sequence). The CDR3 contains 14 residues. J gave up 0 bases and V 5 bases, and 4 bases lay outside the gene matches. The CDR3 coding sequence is TGTGCCTGGGGGACAGAGAGCTCCTACAATGAGCAGTTCTTC. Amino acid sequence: CAWGTESSYNEQFF.

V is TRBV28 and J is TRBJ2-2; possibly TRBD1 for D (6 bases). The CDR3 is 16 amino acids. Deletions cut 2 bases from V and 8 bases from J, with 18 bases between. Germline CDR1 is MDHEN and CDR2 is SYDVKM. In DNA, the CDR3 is TGTGCCAGCAGTTTACGATCGACAGGCCGCCGTGGGGAGCTGTTTTTT. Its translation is CASSLRSTGRRGELFF.

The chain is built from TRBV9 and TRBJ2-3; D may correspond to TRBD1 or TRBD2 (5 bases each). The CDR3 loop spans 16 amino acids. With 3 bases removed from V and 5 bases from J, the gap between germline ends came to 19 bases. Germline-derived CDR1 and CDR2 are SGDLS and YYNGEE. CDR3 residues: CASSAAGTRGRDTQYF. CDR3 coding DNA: TGTGCCAGCAGCGCCGCCGGGACGAGAGGTAGAGATACGCAGTATTTT.

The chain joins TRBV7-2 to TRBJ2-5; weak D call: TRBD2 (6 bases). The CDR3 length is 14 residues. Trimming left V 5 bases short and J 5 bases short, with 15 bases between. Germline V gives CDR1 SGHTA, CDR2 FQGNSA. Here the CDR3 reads CASSPGLRVETQYF. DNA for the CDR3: TGTGCCAGCAGCCCGGGACTCAGGGTTGAGACCCAGTACTTC. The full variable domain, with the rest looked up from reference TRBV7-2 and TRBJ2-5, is GAGVSQSPSNKVTEKGKDVELRCDPISGHTALYWYRQSLGQGLEFLIYFQGNSAPDKSGLPSDRFSAERTGGSVSTLTIQRTQQEDSAVYLCASSPGLRVETQYFGPGTRLLVL.

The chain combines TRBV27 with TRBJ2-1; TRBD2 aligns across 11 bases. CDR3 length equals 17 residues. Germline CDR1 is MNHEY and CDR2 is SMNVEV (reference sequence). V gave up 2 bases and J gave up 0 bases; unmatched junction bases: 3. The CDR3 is CASSLRLAGLSYNEQFF. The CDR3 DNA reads TGTGCCAGCAGTTTACGACTAGCGGGGCTCTCCTACAATGAGCAGTTCTTC.

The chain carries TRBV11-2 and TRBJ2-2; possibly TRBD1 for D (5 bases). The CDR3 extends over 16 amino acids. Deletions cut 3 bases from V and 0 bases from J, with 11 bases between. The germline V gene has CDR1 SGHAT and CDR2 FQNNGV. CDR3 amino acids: CASSFIRAPNTGELFF. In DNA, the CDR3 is TGTGCCAGCAGCTTTATCAGGGCCCCGAACACCGGGGAGCTGTTTTTT.

DNA of the CDR3: TGTGCCAGCAGCCTGACAGGGCCTATGAACACTGAAGCTTTCTTT. Residues: CASSLTGPMNTEAFF. The chain carries TRBV14 and TRBJ1-1; 7 nucleotides match TRBD1. This CDR3 spans 15 amino acids. The germline V gene has CDR1 SGHDN and CDR2 FVKESK. V shed 4 bases and J 0 bases; nucleotides not matched to a gene: 5.

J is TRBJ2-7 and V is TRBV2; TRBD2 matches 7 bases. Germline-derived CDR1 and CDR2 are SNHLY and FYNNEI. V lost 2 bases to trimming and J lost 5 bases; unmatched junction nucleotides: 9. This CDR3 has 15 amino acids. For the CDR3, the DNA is TGTGCCAGCAGTGAACTAGCGGCCTTGTCAGACGAGCAGTACTTC. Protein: CASSELAALSDEQYF. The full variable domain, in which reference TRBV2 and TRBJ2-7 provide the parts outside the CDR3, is EPEVTQTPSHQVTQMGQEVILRCVPISNHLYFYWYRQILGQKVEFLVSFYNNEISEKSEIFDDQFSVERPDGSNFTLKIRSTKLEDSAMYFCASSELAALSDEQYFGPGTRLTVT.

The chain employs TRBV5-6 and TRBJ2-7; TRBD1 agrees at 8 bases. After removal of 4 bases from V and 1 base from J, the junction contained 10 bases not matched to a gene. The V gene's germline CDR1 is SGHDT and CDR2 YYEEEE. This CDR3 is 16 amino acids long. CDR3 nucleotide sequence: TGTGCCAGCAGCCGGCACAGACAGGGGCTTTCCTACGAGCAGTACTTC. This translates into CASSRHRQGLSYEQYF.